This T cell receptor (beta chain) comes out of a study of untreated major depressive disorder. The study's findings and limits: Generalizability is limited by the comparatively small study sample.

Measured with immunoSEQ multiplex PCR; TCRdb has only the in-frame clones, and not every one. The profile shows approximately 20,000 clones, 87% of them singletons. The germline V and J ends were trimmed by 2 bases and 0 bases, with 8 bases remaining between them. Germline values: CDR1 SGDLS, CDR2 YYNGEE. The CDR3 contains 14 residues. A note on this clone: The antigen remains undetermined.

The chain uses TRBV9 and TRBJ1-1; no firm D call. Input material: CD4+ T cells from PBMCs. The sequence was collected from a woman aged 25 to 39 in good health. This CDR3 reads CASSVGSMNTEAFF. Written as DNA, the CDR3 is TGTGCCAGCAGCGTCGGAAGCATGAACACTGAAGCTTTCTTT.